The 4 T cell receptor beta chains below were found in one sample sequenced in a study of blood T cell repertoires in COVID-19. Generated by immunoSEQ multiplex PCR, the TCRdb table keeps only in-frame clones and is missing some. This table holds roughly 65,000 clones, roughly 92% found once. Material for sequencing was peripheral blood. Receptors originate from a man in his sixties or seventies with active COVID-19.

This chain uses TRBV3-1 (or the pseudogene TRBV3-2) with TRBJ1-1; 9 nucleotides match TRBD1. CDR1 and CDR2 from the germline V gene are LGHDT and YNNKEL (reference sequence). The CDR3 extends over 13 amino acids. After removal of 1 base from V and 9 bases from J, the junction contained 3 bases not matched to a gene. The CDR3 DNA is TGTGCCAGCAGCCAAGTGGGACAGGGCCAAGCTTTCTTT. This sequence encodes CASSQVGQGQAFF.

J is TRBJ2-1 and V is TRBV5-4, with 9 bases identical to TRBD1. The V gene end was trimmed by 2 bases and the J gene end by 5 bases; junction bases not matched to a gene: 8. Germline-derived CDR1 and CDR2 are SGHNT and YYREEE (reference sequence). This CDR3 region has 16 residues. CDR3 nucleotide sequence: TGTGCCAGCAGCTTAAGAGCTAGGACAGGGGACAATGAGCAGTTCTTC. The encoded protein is CASSLRARTGDNEQFF.

This sequence joins TRBV19 and TRBJ1-2; 10 bases align to TRBD1. Germline V gene sequence: CDR1 LNHDA, CDR2 SQIVND (reference sequence). V trimming: 7 bases; J trimming: 7 bases; junction bases outside the gene matches: 12. The CDR3 has 15 residues. The DNA of the CDR3 is TGTGCCAGTAATACGCCGGGACAGGGGTCGGCTGGCTACACCTTC. Its translation is CASNTPGQGSAGYTF.

This clone was counted between two and nine times. The chain links TRBV7-9 to TRBJ1-5, with 7 nucleotides matching TRBD1. The CDR3 contains 15 residues. The germline CDR1 and CDR2 sequences are SEHNR and FQNEAQ (reference sequence). V dropped 5 bases and J dropped 5; count of bases not matched to a gene: 9. The CDR3 reads CASSPGGGRDQPQHF. In DNA form, the CDR3 reads TGTGCCAGCAGCCCAGGGGGTGGTCGGGATCAGCCCCAGCATTTT.